The rows below give T cell receptor beta chains drawn from one sample of a study of blood T cell dynamics during melanoma immunotherapy. Assay: immunoSEQ multiplex PCR; the TCRdb copy retains only in-frame clones and omits some. The data show about 7,600 clones, roughly 84% seen once. Material: blood, obtained from a patient treated with checkpoint blockade. Receptors were obtained from a human donor with melanoma. Both conserved end residues are part of each CDR3. Each record gives: J gene, D gene, clone size, V gene, CDR3 protein, CDR3 DNA. The D gene is left open where the match is weak. Clone size is shown for a subset of rows, as once, few, many or a class of expanded clone.

>TRBJ1-3|.|.|TRBV21-1
CASSMRSGNTIYF
TGTGCCAGCAGCATGCGCTCTGGAAACACCATATATTTT
>TRBJ2-7|TRBD1|once|TRBV7-2
CASSRSGGSYEQYF
TGTGCCAGCAGCCGGTCAGGGGGCTCCTACGAGCAGTACTTC
>TRBJ2-7|.|.|TRBV7-6
CASSLGAPSSYEQYF
TGTGCCAGCAGCTTAGGGGCTCCCAGCTCCTACGAGCAGTACTTC
>TRBJ1-1|TRBD1|.|TRBV6-1
CASSFSWDSKAFF
TGTGCCAGCAGTTTTTCTTGGGACAGCAAAGCTTTCTTT
>TRBJ2-6|.|.|TRBV19
CASSIEAGSGANVLTF
TGTGCCAGTAGTATAGAGGCCGGGTCCGGGGCCAACGTCCTGACTTTC
>TRBJ1-3|.|.|TRBV4-1
CASSPGGGTGNTIYF
TGCGCCAGCAGCCCAGGTGGGGGGACTGGAAACACCATATATTTT
>TRBJ2-7|.|.|TRBV18
CASSPVQGSSYEQYF
TGTGCCAGCTCACCTGTCCAGGGGTCCTCCTACGAGCAGTACTTC
>TRBJ1-1|.|.|TRBV19
CASRGLGAVTPNTEAFF
TGTGCCAGTAGAGGATTAGGGGCCGTTACTCCAAACACTGAAGCTTTCTTT
>TRBJ2-1|.|.|TRBV11-2
CASSLDRAGAYNEQFF
TGTGCCAGCAGCTTAGATCGGGCAGGGGCGTACAATGAGCAGTTCTTC
>TRBJ1-6|.|.|TRBV6-6
CASSGTGSVAPLHF
TGTGCCAGCAGCGGTACAGGCTCTGTAGCACCCCTCCACTTT
>TRBJ2-7|.|once|TRBV11-2
CASSYGQGKAYEQYF
TGTGCCAGCAGCTACGGCCAGGGAAAGGCCTACGAGCAGTACTTC
>TRBJ1-3|.|.|TRBV9
CASSAPGLLSGNTIYF
TGTGCCAGCAGCGCTCCAGGACTCCTCTCTGGAAACACCATATATTTT
>TRBJ1-4|TRBD1|.|TRBV10-2
CASSEQGVDEKLFF
TGCGCCAGCAGTGAACAGGGGGTGGATGAAAAACTGTTTTTT
>TRBJ2-1|TRBD1|.|TRBV9
CASSPRGTGTYNEQFF
TGTGCCAGCAGCCCCAGGGGGACAGGGACCTACAATGAGCAGTTCTTC
>TRBJ2-3|.|.|TRBV10-2
CAAEGSDTQYF
TGCGCCGCGGAGGGGTCAGATACGCAGTATTTT
>TRBJ1-2|.|.|TRBV18
CASSPLTDANGYTF
TGTGCCAGCTCACCACTGACCGACGCCAATGGCTACACCTTC
>TRBJ2-1|.|.|TRBV2
CASSEPYYGSRGYNEQFF
TGTGCCAGCAGTGAACCTTATTATGGCTCCCGAGGATACAATGAGCAGTTCTTC
>TRBJ2-5|.|.|TRBV14
CASSPRHQETQYF
TGTGCCAGCAGCCCTAGACACCAAGAGACCCAGTACTTC
>TRBJ2-1|TRBD1|.|TRBV2
CASRENRGPYNEQFF
TGTGCCAGCAGGGAAAACAGGGGTCCCTACAATGAGCAGTTCTTC
>TRBJ1-2|.|.|TRBV5-6
CASSRPDSGYGYTF
TGTGCCAGCAGCCGACCGGACAGCGGCTATGGCTACACCTTC
>TRBJ1-1|.|.|TRBV5-4
CASRTGGRANTEAFF
TGTGCCAGCAGGACAGGTGGAAGAGCTAACACTGAAGCTTTCTTT
>TRBJ1-5|TRBD1|.|TRBV5-3
CARRPSPGQPHSNQPQHF
TGTGCCAGAAGACCGTCACCGGGACAGCCTCATAGCAATCAGCCCCAGCATTTT
>TRBJ1-2|.|.|TRBV7-3
CASSIGTEANYGYTF
TGTGCCAGCAGCATAGGGACCGAAGCTAACTATGGCTACACCTTC
>TRBJ1-5|.|.|TRBV7-7
CASSPLPTVCGMRANQPQHF
TGTGCCAGCAGCCCCCTCCCGACAGTATGCGGAATGAGGGCTAATCAGCCCCAGCATTTT
>TRBJ1-1|TRBD1|once|TRBV5-6
CASSRWRQGRTGAEAFF
TGTGCCAGCAGCCGGTGGAGGCAGGGGAGGACAGGGGCTGAAGCTTTCTTT
>TRBJ1-5|.|.|TRBV6-6
CASSPAGYNQPQHF
TGTGCCAGCAGTCCAGCAGGGTACAATCAGCCCCAGCATTTT
>TRBJ2-7|TRBD1|few|TRBV5-5
CASSTRGHSYEQYF
TGTGCCAGCAGCACTAGGGGGCACTCCTACGAGCAGTACTTC
>TRBJ1-1|.|.|TRBV20-1
CSAVTETKAFF
TGCAGTGCGGTTACTGAGACAAAAGCTTTCTTT
>TRBJ2-1|.|.|TRBV29-1
CSVPLWGRHNEQFF
TGCAGCGTTCCCTTATGGGGTCGTCACAATGAGCAGTTCTTC
>TRBJ1-5|.|.|TRBV19
CASTVVGVGSGQPQHF
TGTGCCAGTACAGTAGTGGGAGTGGGGTCTGGTCAGCCCCAGCATTTT
>TRBJ1-3|.|.|TRBV28
CASSLPGSSGNTIYF
TGTGCCAGCAGTTTGCCTGGGTCTTCTGGAAACACCATATATTTT
>TRBJ2-7|.|.|TRBV11-2
CASSSERYEQYF
TGTGCCAGCAGCTCCGAGAGGTACGAGCAGTACTTC
>TRBJ1-1|TRBD1|.|TRBV18
CASSPPSGQGTEAFF
TGTGCCAGCTCACCACCGTCAGGACAGGGTACCGAAGCTTTCTTT
>TRBJ1-6|.|once|TRBV6-6
CASSYPRGNSPLHF
TGTGCCAGCAGTTACCCGAGGGGGAATTCACCCCTCCACTTT
>TRBJ2-1|TRBD1|.|TRBV5-1
CASSLDRGQFF
TGCGCCAGCAGCTTGGACAGGGGGCAGTTCTTC
>TRBJ1-1|.|.|TRBV6-5
CASSKQGGGNTEAFF
TGTGCCAGCAGTAAACAGGGTGGGGGTAACACTGAAGCTTTCTTT
>TRBJ1-5|TRBD1|few|TRBV6-6
CASRLTGTGTGQPQHF
TGTGCCAGCAGATTAACCGGGACAGGGACGGGGCAGCCCCAGCATTTT
>TRBJ1-2|TRBD1|.|TRBV18
CASSVTGVSYGYTF
TGTGCCAGCTCAGTGACAGGGGTTTCTTATGGCTACACCTTC
>TRBJ1-1|.|.|TRBV28
CASSLFTTIFWGENTEAFF
TGTGCCAGCAGTTTATTCACTACGATCTTTTGGGGGGAGAACACTGAAGCTTTCTTT